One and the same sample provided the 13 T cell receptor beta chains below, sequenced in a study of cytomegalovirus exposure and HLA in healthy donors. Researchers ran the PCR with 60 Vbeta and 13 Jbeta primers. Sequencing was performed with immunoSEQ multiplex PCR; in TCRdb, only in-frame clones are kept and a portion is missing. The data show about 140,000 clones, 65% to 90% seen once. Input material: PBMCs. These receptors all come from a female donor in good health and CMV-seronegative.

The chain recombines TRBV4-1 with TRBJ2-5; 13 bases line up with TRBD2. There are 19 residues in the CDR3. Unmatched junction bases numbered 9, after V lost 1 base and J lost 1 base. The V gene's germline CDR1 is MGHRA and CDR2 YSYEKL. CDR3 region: CASSQGGTSGDSLQETQYF. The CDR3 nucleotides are TGCGCCAGCAGCCAAGGGGGGACTAGCGGGGACAGCCTCCAAGAGACCCAGTACTTC.

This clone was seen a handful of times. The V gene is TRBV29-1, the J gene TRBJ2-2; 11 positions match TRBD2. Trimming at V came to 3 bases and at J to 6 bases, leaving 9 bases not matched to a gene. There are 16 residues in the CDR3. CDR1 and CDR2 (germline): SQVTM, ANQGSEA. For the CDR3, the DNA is TGCAGCGTTGATGGGCTAGCGGGAGGTCGTGCCGGGGAGCTGTTTTTT. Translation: CSVDGLAGGRAGELFF.

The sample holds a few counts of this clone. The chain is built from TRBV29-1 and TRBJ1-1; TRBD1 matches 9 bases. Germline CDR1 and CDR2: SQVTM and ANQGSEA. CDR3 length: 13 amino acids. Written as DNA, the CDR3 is TGCAGTGGACAGGGGACGATGAACACTGAAGCTTTCTTT. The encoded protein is CSGQGTMNTEAFF. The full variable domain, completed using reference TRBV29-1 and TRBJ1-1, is SAVISQKPSRDICQRGTSLTIQCQVDSQVTMMFWYRQQPGQSLTLIATANQGSEATYESGFVIDKFPISRPNLTFSTLTVSNMSPEDSSIYLCSGQGTMNTEAFFGQGTRLTVV.

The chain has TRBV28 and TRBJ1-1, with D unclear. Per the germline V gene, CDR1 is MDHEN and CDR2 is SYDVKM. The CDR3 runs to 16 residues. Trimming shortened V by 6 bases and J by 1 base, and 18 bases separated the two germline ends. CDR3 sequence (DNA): TGTGCCAGCAGCAGACCTCCTCCAGGTCAGAACACTGAAGCTTTCTTT. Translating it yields CASSRPPPGQNTEAFF. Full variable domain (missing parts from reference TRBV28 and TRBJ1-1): DVKVTQSSRYLVKRTGEKVFLECVQDMDHENMFWYRQDPGLGLRLIYFSYDVKMKEKGDIPEGYSVSREKKERFSLILESASTNQTSMYLCASSRPPPGQNTEAFFGQGTRLTVV.

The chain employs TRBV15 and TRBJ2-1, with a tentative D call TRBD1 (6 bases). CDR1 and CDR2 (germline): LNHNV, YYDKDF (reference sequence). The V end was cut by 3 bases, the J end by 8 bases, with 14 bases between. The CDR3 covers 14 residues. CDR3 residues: CATSRGAVAYEQFF. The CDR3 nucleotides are TGTGCCACCAGCAGGGGGGCGGTGGCGTATGAGCAGTTCTTC.

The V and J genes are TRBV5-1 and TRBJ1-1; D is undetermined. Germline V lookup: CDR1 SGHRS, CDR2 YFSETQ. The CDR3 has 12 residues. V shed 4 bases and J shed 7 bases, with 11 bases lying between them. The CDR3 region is CASSADTVEAFF. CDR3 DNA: TGCGCCAGCAGCGCTGACACGGTTGAAGCTTTCTTT.

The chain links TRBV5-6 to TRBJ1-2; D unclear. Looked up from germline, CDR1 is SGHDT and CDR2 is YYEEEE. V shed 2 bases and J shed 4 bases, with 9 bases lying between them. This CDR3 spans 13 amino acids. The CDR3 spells CASSFGLAYGYTF. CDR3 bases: TGTGCCAGCAGCTTCGGACTGGCCTATGGCTACACCTTC.

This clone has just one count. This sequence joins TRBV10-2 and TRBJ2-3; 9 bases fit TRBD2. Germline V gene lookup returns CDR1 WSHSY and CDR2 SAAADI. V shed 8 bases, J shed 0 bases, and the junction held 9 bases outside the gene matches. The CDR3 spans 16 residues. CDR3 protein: CASVQREVWSTDTQYF. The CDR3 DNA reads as TGCGCCAGCGTCCAGCGGGAGGTTTGGAGCACAGATACGCAGTATTTT.

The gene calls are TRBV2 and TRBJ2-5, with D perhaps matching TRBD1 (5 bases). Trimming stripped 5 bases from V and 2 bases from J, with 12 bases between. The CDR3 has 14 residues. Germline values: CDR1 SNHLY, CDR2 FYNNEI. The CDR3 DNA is TGTGCCAGCAGTCACCCCAGGGATCAAGAGACCCAGTACTTC. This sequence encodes CASSHPRDQETQYF.

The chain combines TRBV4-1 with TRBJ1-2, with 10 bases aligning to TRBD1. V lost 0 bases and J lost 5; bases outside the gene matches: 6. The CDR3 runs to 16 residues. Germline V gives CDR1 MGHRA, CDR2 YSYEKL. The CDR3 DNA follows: TGCGCCAGCAGCCAAGATGGTAGACAGGGGGCGTATGGCTACACCTTC. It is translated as CASSQDGRQGAYGYTF.

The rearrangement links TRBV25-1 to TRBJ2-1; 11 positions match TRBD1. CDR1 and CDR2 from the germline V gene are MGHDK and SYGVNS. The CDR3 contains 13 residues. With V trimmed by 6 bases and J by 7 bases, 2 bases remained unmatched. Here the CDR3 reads CASRGQGVNEQFF. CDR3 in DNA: TGTGCCAGCAGGGGACAGGGGGTTAATGAGCAGTTCTTC.

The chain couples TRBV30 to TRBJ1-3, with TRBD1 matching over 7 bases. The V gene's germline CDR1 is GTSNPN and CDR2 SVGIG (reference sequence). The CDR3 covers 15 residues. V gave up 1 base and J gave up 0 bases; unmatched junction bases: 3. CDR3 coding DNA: TGTGCCTGGAGTGAAGACAGGGCCTCTGGAAACACCATATATTTT. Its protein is CAWSEDRASGNTIYF.

CDR3 residues: CASSIVPISEAFF. CDR3 nucleotide sequence: TGTGCCAGTAGTATAGTTCCGATTAGTGAAGCTTTCTTT. The chain carries TRBV19 and TRBJ1-1; D remains ambiguous. The germline V gene encodes CDR1 LNHDA and CDR2 SQIVND (reference sequence). The CDR3 spans 13 residues. V was clipped by 1 base and J by 7 bases, with 10 bases between them.